A single sample gave rise to the 6 T cell receptor beta chains below, sequenced in a study of T cells in Graves' hyperthyroidism and ophthalmopathy. The CDR3 regions of TCR beta were amplified from RNA transcripts. Using the HTBI primer set, a first-round RT-PCR was run on the TCR CDR3. TCRdb processed the multiplex PCR reads anew with MiXCR; each CDR3 protein has one entry. This sample has under 350,000 distinct CDR3 sequences, with more than 15% found just once. The specimen was blood. Receptors originate from a woman aged 60-75 years with Graves' ophthalmopathy.

The chain links TRBV9 to TRBJ1-1; TRBD1 aligns across 9 bases. The CDR3 is made up of 15 amino acids. The germline V gene encodes CDR1 SGDLS and CDR2 YYNGEE. V lost 0 bases and J lost 4; bases outside the gene matches: 4. The CDR3 DNA reads TGTGCCAGCAGCGTAGACGGACAGGGGTCCACTGAAGCTTTCTTT. Translating gives CASSVDGQGSTEAFF. The full variable domain, with the rest looked up from reference TRBV9 and TRBJ1-1, is DSGVTQTPKHLITATGQRVTLRCSPRSGDLSVYWYQQSLDQGLQFLIQYYNGEERAKGNILERFSAQQFPDLHSELNLSSLELGDSALYFCASSVDGQGSTEAFFGQGTRLTVV.

This clonotype showed up many times. The V and J genes are TRBV7-2 and TRBJ2-5; D might be TRBD2 (7 bases). The V gene's germline CDR1 is SGHTA and CDR2 FQGNSA. The CDR3 is 17 residues long. The germline V and J ends were trimmed by 3 bases and 5 bases, with 22 bases remaining between them. The CDR3 protein is CASSLRFIAGAGETQYF. CDR3 in DNA: TGTGCCAGCAGCTTGCGGTTTATTGCGGGGGCGGGGGAGACCCAGTACTTC. The full variable domain, its missing parts supplied by reference TRBV7-2 and TRBJ2-5, is GAGVSQSPSNKVTEKGKDVELRCDPISGHTALYWYRQSLGQGLEFLIYFQGNSAPDKSGLPSDRFSAERTGGSVSTLTIQRTQQEDSAVYLCASSLRFIAGAGETQYFGPGTRLLVL.

At least ten counts were recorded for this clonotype. CDR3 sequence reads: CASSLRQGNSPLHF. The CDR3 DNA sequence: TGTGCCAGCAGCTTACGGCAGGGGAATTCACCCCTCCACTTT. The chain has TRBV7-2 and TRBJ1-6; maybe TRBD1 (6 bases). Trimming removed 2 bases at V and 7 bases at J, with 9 bases between. Germline CDR1 and CDR2: SGHTA and FQGNSA. The CDR3 covers 14 residues.

This clonotype was seen many times. The chain combines TRBV7-9 with TRBJ1-2; no definite D call. Trimming took 5 bases from V and 1 from J, leaving 17 bases between them. The CDR3 covers 16 residues. In germline, CDR1 is SEHNR, CDR2 FQNEAQ (reference sequence). The CDR3 DNA follows: TGTGCCAGCAGCCCCTCACGGGCGTTAATTAACTATGGCTACACCTTC. Translating gives CASSPSRALINYGYTF.

The chain employs TRBV24-1 and TRBJ1-2, with a weak D call TRBD1 (5 bases). The germline V and J ends were trimmed by 0 bases and 8 bases, with 6 bases remaining between them. The CDR3 consists of 12 residues. Germline V gene data show CDR1 as KGHDR and CDR2 as SFDVKD. CDR3 in amino acids: CATSDLWGGYTF. CDR3 DNA sequence: TGTGCCACCAGTGATTTGTGGGGCGGCTACACCTTC.

V usage is TRBV3-1 and J usage is TRBJ2-3; D call uncertain. V lost 4 bases and J 4 bases, leaving 9 bases between the germline ends. CDR1 is LGHDT and CDR2 is YNNKEL in the germline V gene (reference sequence). The CDR3 sequence is 13 residues long. The DNA for the CDR3 is TGTGCCAGCAGCCTTCGATCGGCAGATACGCAGTATTTT. Encoded protein: CASSLRSADTQYF.